The subject of this entry is one T cell receptor beta chain. Its antigen is still unknown. In the same sample, other DNA sequences code for this CDR3. The data belong to a study of shared clonotypes between healthy human individuals. About the study: Three plates were used per donor for CD4 naive, three for CD4 memory, two for CD8 naive and one for CD8 memory. Study observations and caveats: Estimated clonotype richness was generally higher in naive than memory subsets.

CDR3 length: 13 residues. The V end lost 2 bases, the J end lost 1 base, and 3 bases lay between the germline ends. From germline, CDR1 is KGHSH and CDR2 LQKENI. Clones were sequenced by immunoSEQ multiplex PCR, and TCRdb holds only the in-frame ones, with some missing. Found here are 1.6 million or so clones, 96% of them singletons; the top ten hold approximately 1.2%. The sequence was collected from a man aged 25 to 40 in good health. The V call is TRBV18, the J call TRBJ1-5; the D is unclear. Specimen: naive CD4+ T cells sorted from blood. As to subset: CD45RA+ positively selected. CDR3 nucleotides: TGTGCCAGCTCACCAAAAAGCAATCAGCCCCAGCATTTT. Translating it yields CASSPKSNQPQHF.